This section outlines one TCR beta chain sequence together with its context. The antigen remains unidentified. Its ends do not fully match the called genes, so a read error is possible. The germline CDR1 and CDR2 sequences are SEHNR and FQNEAQ (reference sequence). CDR3 length: 17 residues. This entry comes from a study of cytomegalovirus exposure and HLA in healthy donors. Overall study results and limits: Analysis performed later showed TCR beta chains linked to HLA being more clonally expanded than equally common others. Apart from CMV serostatus, no immune exposure information was available.

This PCR relied on a set of 60 Vbeta primers and 13 Jbeta primers. Assay used: immunoSEQ multiplex PCR; TCRdb lists only in-frame clones, some missing. The sample includes under 150,000 clones, 70% to 90% of them seen just once. This TCR derives from a man aged 35 to 55 in good health and CMV-seronegative. The V and J genes are TRBV7-9 and TRBJ1-2; 10 bases agree with TRBD1. Sequenced: PBMCs. The CDR3, as DNA: TGTTCCAGCAGCTTAGGGGGGGACAGGGGATCGAACTATGGCTACACCTTC. It specifies CSSSLGGDRGSNYGYTF. The full variable domain, its missing parts supplied by reference TRBV7-9 and TRBJ1-2, is DTGVSQNPRHKITKRGQNVTFRCDPISEHNRLYWYRQTLGQGPEFLTYFQNEAQLEKSRLLSDRFSAERPKGSFSTLEIQRTEQGDSAMYLCSSSLGGDRGSNYGYTFGSGTRLTVV.